The entry below gives a single TCR beta chain sequence along with its context. The sample originates from a study of blood T cell repertoires in COVID-19. Clinical histories supplied by participants themselves formed the basis of cohort assignment. V was pared by 8 bases and J by 4 bases, with 5 bases of the junction left unmatched. The CDR3 is 14 residues long. CDR1 is MGHDK, CDR2 SYGVNS, per germline. Profiling relied on immunoSEQ multiplex PCR, and the TCRdb table lists in-frame clones only, not all of them. The profile covers roughly 240,000 clones, with roughly 80% appearing a single time and 3.6% taken by the ten largest.

The V gene is TRBV25-1, the J gene TRBJ2-2; 9 bases match TRBD1. The sequence came from a woman between 40 and 50 years old who had been exposed to COVID-19. The specimen sequenced was PBMCs or T cells enriched from blood (not recorded which). The CDR3 sequence: CASQGQGGTGELFF. Here the CDR3 DNA reads TGTGCCAGCCAGGGACAGGGCGGCACCGGGGAGCTGTTTTTT.